Listed here are 9 T cell receptor beta chains from one sample, sequenced in a study of PD-1 blockade in classical Hodgkin lymphoma. There was relapse after autologous stem cell transplantation in every patient, and there was variation in brentuximab vedotin exposure. Here immunoSEQ multiplex PCR was the method, and the copy in TCRdb shows in-frame clones only, minus some. The sample includes over 70,000 clones, around 90% seen only once; the top ten take around 20%. This specimen was peripheral blood mononuclear cells (PBMCs), taken at baseline. These TCRs come from a human donor with classical Hodgkin lymphoma.

The CDR3 DNA sequence: TGCGCCAGCAGCCAAGAGTTAGCGGGGGGGATCGGGCAGCAGTTCTTC. Translating it yields CASSQELAGGIGQQFF. The chain employs TRBV4-1 and TRBJ2-1; 11 bases are a match to TRBD2. The CDR3 spans 16 residues. From germline, CDR1 is MGHRA and CDR2 YSYEKL. The V and J ends lost 0 bases and 11 bases, in that order; junction bases with no gene match: 9.

J is TRBJ1-5 and V is TRBV28, with 8 nucleotides matching TRBD1. CDR3 size: 17 residues. CDR1 and CDR2 (germline): MDHEN, SYDVKM. J gave up 1 base and V 4 bases, and 9 bases lay outside the gene matches. CDR3 loop: CASSSYETGESNQPQHF. The CDR3 DNA reads TGTGCCAGCAGTTCCTACGAGACAGGGGAGAGCAATCAGCCCCAGCATTTT.

The rearrangement uses TRBV28 and TRBJ2-1; 9 bases agree with TRBD2. The CDR3 covers 13 residues. CDR1 is MDHEN and CDR2 is SYDVKM in the germline V gene. V was clipped by 8 bases and J by 6 bases; unmatched bases: 5. The CDR3 region is CASLAGSGNEQFF. DNA of the CDR3: TGTGCCAGCCTAGCGGGATCCGGCAATGAGCAGTTCTTC.

Written as DNA, the CDR3 is TGTGCCAGCAGTAGGACAGGAACGAACACCGGGGAGCTGTTTTTT. Translating gives CASSRTGTNTGELFF. The gene calls are TRBV25-1 and TRBJ2-2, with 7 bases matching TRBD1. Germline CDR1 MGHDK, CDR2 SYGVNS. Losses at the gene ends were 5 bases for V and 0 bases for J; bases not matched to a gene: 3. This CDR3 region has 15 residues.

The rearrangement uses TRBV27 and TRBJ2-1, with a possible D match to TRBD1 (6 bases). CDR3 size: 13 residues. V lost 1 base and J 5 bases, leaving 6 bases between the germline ends. Per germline, CDR1 MNHEY and CDR2 SMNVEV (reference sequence). The chain's CDR3 is CASSLYRDNEQFF. In nucleotides, the CDR3 is TGTGCCAGCAGTTTATACAGGGACAATGAGCAGTTCTTC.

The CDR3 DNA follows: TGTGCCATCAGTCCCATAGGGTTCTCCTACGAGCAGTACTTC. Amino acid sequence: CAISPIGFSYEQYF. The chain employs TRBV10-3 and TRBJ2-7, with D uncertain. Per germline, CDR1 ENHRY and CDR2 SYGVKD. V was trimmed by 5 bases and J by 0 bases, leaving 11 bases between them. The length of the CDR3 is 14 residues.

V gene TRBV6-5 combines with J gene TRBJ1-2, with D possibly being TRBD1 (6 bases). The V end lost 0 bases, the J end lost 4 bases, and 12 bases lay between the germline ends. The germline CDR1 and CDR2 sequences are MNHEY and SVGAGI. The CDR3 has 15 residues. The CDR3 DNA follows: TGTGCCAGCAGTTACTCTTCCAGGGGACCCTATGGCTACACCTTC. Its protein product is CASSYSSRGPYGYTF.

The chain recombines TRBV10-3 with TRBJ1-2; TRBD1 might be the D (6 bases). Trimming took off 2 bases at V and 3 bases at J, with 16 bases between the two ends. This CDR3 region has 16 residues. CDR1 and CDR2 (germline): ENHRY, SYGVKD. CDR3 region: CAISEGAYREDYGYTF. The CDR3 nucleotides read TGTGCCATCAGTGAGGGAGCCTACAGGGAAGACTATGGCTACACCTTC.

This chain links TRBV7-7 with TRBJ2-3; no reliable D call. Germline values: CDR1 SSHAT, CDR2 FNYEAQ (reference sequence). V was trimmed by 5 bases and J by 0 bases, leaving 12 bases between them. CDR3 length: 15 amino acids. The CDR3 loop is CASSLSSSSTDTQYF. CDR3 bases: TGTGCCAGCAGCCTTAGTTCTTCTAGCACAGATACGCAGTATTTT.